These 25 T cell receptor beta chains were sequenced from one sample in a study of cytomegalovirus exposure and HLA in healthy donors. The study ran its PCR with 60 Vbeta and 13 Jbeta primers. The data were produced by immunoSEQ multiplex PCR, yet TCRdb's version contains in-frame clones alone and is incomplete. Of some 110,000 clones listed, around 61% are singletons. Sequencing input: PBMCs. Receptors were obtained from a woman under 40 in good health and CMV-seronegative.

This clone occurred a few times. This chain uses TRBV5-1 with TRBJ2-5; TRBD2 matches 9 bases. Germline trimming cut 4 bases from V and 8 bases from J; bases unmatched to any gene: 12. The CDR3 loop spans 15 amino acids. CDR1 is SGHRS, CDR2 YFSETQ, per germline. The CDR3, as DNA: TGCGCCAGCAGCCGGATAGCGGGAGTTGGGGATACCCAGTACTTC. Translating gives CASSRIAGVGDTQYF.

The chain carries TRBV4-2 and TRBJ1-2; 7 bases are shared with TRBD1. The ends lost 1 base at V and 6 bases at J; junction bases unmatched: 8. The CDR3 sequence is 15 residues long. Germline V gene sequence: CDR1 LGHNA, CDR2 YNFKEQ. The CDR3: CASSQAGTGDDGYTF. CDR3 DNA: TGTGCCAGCAGCCAAGCGGGTACAGGGGACGATGGCTACACCTTC.

The J gene is TRBJ2-3, the V gene TRBV6-6; D gene unclear. Germline V gives CDR1 MNHNY, CDR2 SVGAGI (reference sequence). The CDR3 consists of 15 residues. Deletions cut 2 bases from V and 2 bases from J, with 11 bases between. CDR3 in DNA: TGTGCCAGCAGTTACGGTGACAAGTTCACAGATACGCAGTATTTT. This gives the protein CASSYGDKFTDTQYF.

This clone was counted between two and nine times. This chain connects TRBV11-2 to TRBJ2-3, with TRBD2 as a possible D gene (6 bases). The CDR3 extends over 15 amino acids. Germline values: CDR1 SGHAT, CDR2 FQNNGV. The ends were cut back, 1 base at V and 3 bases at J, with 11 bases in the middle. The CDR3 coding sequence is TGTGCCAGCAGCTTAGTTTGGCGGGGAACAGATACGCAGTATTTT. It is translated as CASSLVWRGTDTQYF.

This sequence joins TRBV10-1 and TRBJ2-1; 10 nucleotides line up with TRBD2. The CDR3 has 16 residues. CDR1 is WNHNN, CDR2 SYGVQD, per germline (reference sequence). J gave up 7 bases and V 6 bases, and 12 bases lay outside the gene matches. CDR3: CASSLRLAGGGNEQFF. The DNA of the CDR3 is TGCGCCAGCAGCCTACGACTAGCGGGTGGTGGTAATGAGCAGTTCTTC.

The chain employs TRBV7-9 and TRBJ1-6; possible D gene TRBD1, 5 bases. CDR1 is SEHNR and CDR2 is FQNEAQ in the germline V gene (reference sequence). The CDR3 runs to 14 residues. V dropped 1 base and J dropped 10 bases, with 11 bases sitting between them. The CDR3 nucleotides are TGTGCCAGCAGCTTAGACCAGGGTGGGTCACCCCTCCACTTT. Translation: CASSLDQGGSPLHF.

The rearrangement joins TRBV19 to TRBJ2-6; 11 positions match TRBD1. V was clipped by 7 bases and J by 1 base; unmatched bases: 6. CDR1 and CDR2 from the germline V gene are LNHDA and SQIVND (reference sequence). CDR3 length: 17 amino acids. CDR3 protein: CASTMDRGPSGANVLTF. The CDR3 bases are TGTGCCAGTACAATGGACAGGGGGCCGTCTGGGGCCAACGTCCTGACTTTC.

This clone has just a few counts. The rearrangement uses TRBV5-1 and TRBJ2-5; D is possibly TRBD1 (6 bases). Germline CDR1 and CDR2: SGHRS and YFSETQ. The CDR3 extends over 13 amino acids. The V end lost 4 bases, the J end lost 3 bases, and 10 bases lay between the germline ends. For the CDR3, the DNA is TGCGCCAGCAGCCCTAGGACAGAAGAGACCCAGTACTTC. Translation gives CASSPRTEETQYF.

This clone was seen more than once but under ten times. This chain connects TRBV7-9 to TRBJ2-7, with TRBD2 matching 8 bases. The germline gives CDR1 SEHNR, CDR2 FQNEAQ (reference sequence). The ends lost 2 bases at V and 2 bases at J; junction bases unmatched: 2. The CDR3 contains 14 residues. This CDR3 is CASSLTSGTYEQYF. In DNA, the CDR3 is TGTGCCAGCAGCTTAACTAGCGGCACCTACGAGCAGTACTTC. Looking up the rest from reference TRBV7-9 and TRBJ2-7 gives the full variable domain: DTGVSQNPRHKITKRGQNVTFRCDPISEHNRLYWYRQTLGQGPEFLTYFQNEAQLEKSRLLSDRFSAERPKGSFSTLEIQRTEQGDSAMYLCASSLTSGTYEQYFGPGTRLTVT.

The CDR3 here is CASSLSAGGEQYF. The CDR3 bases are TGTGCCAGCAGCTTATCAGCGGGAGGCGAGCAGTACTTC. J is TRBJ2-7 and V is TRBV7-3; TRBD2 aligns across 9 bases. With V trimmed by 2 bases and J by 6 bases, 2 bases remained unmatched. The CDR3 length is 13 residues. CDR1 and CDR2 (germline): SGHTA, FQGTGA. Full variable domain (outside the CDR3, taken from reference TRBV7-3 and TRBJ2-7): GAGVSQTPSNKVTEKGKYVELRCDPISGHTALYWYRQSLGQGPEFLIYFQGTGAADDSGLPNDRFFAVRPEGSVSTLKIQRTERGDSAVYLCASSLSAGGEQYFGPGTRLTVT.

V gene TRBV10-3 combines with J gene TRBJ2-7, with 9 bases fitting TRBD1. V dropped 4 bases and J dropped 0; count of bases not matched to a gene: 4. The CDR3 length is 15 residues. Germline V gives CDR1 ENHRY, CDR2 SYGVKD. The CDR3 nucleotides read TGTGCCATCAGTGGGGACAGGGCCAGCTCCTACGAGCAGTACTTC. It yields the protein CAISGDRASSYEQYF.

V gene TRBV18 combines with J gene TRBJ1-1, with 7 positions matching TRBD1. The CDR3 contains 14 residues. Trimming took 3 bases from V and 1 from J; bases not matched to a gene: 2. The germline V gene encodes CDR1 KGHSH and CDR2 LQKENI. CDR3 bases: TGTGCCAGCTCACCGGGACAGAAGAACACTGAAGCTTTCTTT. This gives the protein CASSPGQKNTEAFF.

The V gene is TRBV5-1, the J gene TRBJ2-1; 7 bases align to TRBD1. The germline CDR1 and CDR2 sequences are SGHRS and YFSETQ. J lost 9 bases, V lost 3 bases, and 6 bases had no gene match. This CDR3 is built from 13 residues. The CDR3 nucleotides are TGCGCCAGCAGCTACCGACAGGGCCCTGAGCAGTTCTTC. The encoded protein is CASSYRQGPEQFF.

This clone was observed a handful of times. V and J are TRBV28 and TRBJ2-1; 14 nucleotides agree with TRBD2. V lost 4 bases, J lost 8 bases, and 10 bases stayed unmatched. The CDR3 extends over 17 amino acids. Germline V gene sequence: CDR1 MDHEN, CDR2 SYDVKM. CDR3 bases: TGTGCCAGCAGTTGGGGACTAGCGGGAGTAGGGAGGGATGAGCAGTTCTTC. Translation: CASSWGLAGVGRDEQFF.

This clone was counted between two and nine times. The gene calls are TRBV5-4 and TRBJ1-2, with D hard to call. The CDR3 length is 13 residues. V lost 1 base and J lost 3, with 7 bases in between. The germline V gene encodes CDR1 SGHNT and CDR2 YYREEE (reference sequence). The CDR3 DNA reads TGTGCCAGCAGCTTGACAGCCGACTATGGCTACACCTTC. It specifies CASSLTADYGYTF.

This chain connects TRBV7-9 to TRBJ2-7, with 8 bases identical to TRBD1. The CDR3 totals 15 residues. V was pared by 1 base and J by 4 bases, with 6 bases of the junction left unmatched. Per germline, CDR1 SEHNR and CDR2 FQNEAQ (reference sequence). CDR3 DNA: TGTGCCAGCAGCTTAGGGTGGACAGGGACGTACGAGCAGTACTTC. The encoded protein is CASSLGWTGTYEQYF.

The chain employs TRBV28 and TRBJ1-1, with a possible D match to TRBD1 (5 bases). CDR1 and CDR2 from the germline V gene are MDHEN and SYDVKM. This CDR3 has 13 residues. V dropped 8 bases and J dropped 0 bases, with 10 bases sitting between them. CDR3 bases: TGTGCCAGCTACAGGCAGATGAACACTGAAGCTTTCTTT. This gives the protein CASYRQMNTEAFF. The whole variable domain, filled in from reference TRBV28 and TRBJ1-1, reads DVKVTQSSRYLVKRTGEKVFLECVQDMDHENMFWYRQDPGLGLRLIYFSYDVKMKEKGDIPEGYSVSREKKERFSLILESASTNQTSMYLCASYRQMNTEAFFGQGTRLTVV.

Comments on this clone: Germline and junction disagree at one end, which may indicate a read error. The sample carries other DNA sequences with the same CDR3. The chain employs TRBV6-5 and TRBJ1-6; maybe TRBD1 (6 bases). The CDR3 is 14 amino acids. Germline assignment: CDR1 MNHEY and CDR2 SVGAGI. CDR3 in amino acids: CASSYRGFNSPLHF. The CDR3 region has the DNA TGTGCCAGCAGTTATAGGGGGTTTAATTCCCCCCTCCACTTT.

This clone was seen once. The chain combines TRBV10-2 with TRBJ2-2; 9 nucleotides match TRBD1. This CDR3 is built from 14 residues. Germline lookup yields CDR1 WSHSY and CDR2 SAAADI. Trimming at V came to 10 bases and at J to 6 bases, leaving 9 bases not matched to a gene. CDR3 sequence (DNA): TGCGCCACCGCCCGGGACAGGGAGGCCGGGGAGCTGTTTTTT. It is translated as CATARDREAGELFF.

The genes are TRBV11-2 and TRBJ1-6; a possible D gene is TRBD1 (6 bases). The CDR3 has 15 amino acids. The germline V gene encodes CDR1 SGHAT and CDR2 FQNNGV. The V end lost 3 bases, the J end lost 5 bases, and 11 bases lay between the germline ends. The CDR3 DNA sequence: TGTGCCAGCAGCTTTGGACAGACAAATAATTCACCCCTCCACTTT. This translates into CASSFGQTNNSPLHF. Supplemented by reference TRBV11-2 and TRBJ1-6, the full variable domain reads EAGVAQSPRYKIIEKRQSVAFWCNPISGHATLYWYQQILGQGPKLLIQFQNNGVVDDSQLPKDRFSAERLKGVDSTLKIQPAKLEDSAVYLCASSFGQTNNSPLHFGNGTRLTVT.

The chain links TRBV7-9 to TRBJ2-5; 13 bases line up with TRBD2. The ends lost 5 bases at V and 4 bases at J; junction bases unmatched: 4. There are 15 residues in the CDR3. Germline values: CDR1 SEHNR, CDR2 FQNEAQ (reference sequence). The CDR3, as DNA: TGTGCCAGCAGCCCCGGACTAGCGGGAGCAGAGACCCAGTACTTC. Its translation is CASSPGLAGAETQYF.

The chain recombines TRBV19 with TRBJ1-1, with D uncertain. The CDR3 covers 14 residues. V gave up 5 bases and J gave up 3 bases, with 13 bases separating them. CDR1 is LNHDA, CDR2 SQIVND, per germline (reference sequence). CDR3 protein: CASSEQPRYTEAFF. The DNA for the CDR3 is TGTGCCAGTAGTGAACAGCCCAGGTACACTGAAGCTTTCTTT.

This clone was found a few times. CDR3 loop: CASSLQGGEAFF. Written as DNA, the CDR3 is TGTGCCAGCAGTTTACAGGGCGGTGAAGCTTTCTTT. The chain links TRBV28 to TRBJ1-1; maybe TRBD1 (5 bases). There are 12 residues in the CDR3. Per the germline V gene, CDR1 is MDHEN and CDR2 is SYDVKM. The ends were cut back, 2 bases at V and 7 bases at J, with 8 bases in the middle.

This clone has a handful of counts. The rearrangement links TRBV2 to TRBJ1-2; possibly TRBD1 for D (6 bases). Per germline, CDR1 SNHLY and CDR2 FYNNEI. V lost 7 bases and J lost 0, with 18 bases in between. The length of the CDR3 is 16 residues. The CDR3 region is CASIGPGQPPNYGYTF. The CDR3 DNA is TGTGCCAGCATTGGGCCCGGACAGCCACCTAACTATGGCTACACCTTC. The variable domain in full, with the rest retrieved from reference TRBV2 and TRBJ1-2, is EPEVTQTPSHQVTQMGQEVILRCVPISNHLYFYWYRQILGQKVEFLVSFYNNEISEKSEIFDDQFSVERPDGSNFTLKIRSTKLEDSAMYFCASIGPGQPPNYGYTFGSGTRLTVV.

V usage is TRBV18 and J usage is TRBJ2-1; perhaps TRBD1 as D (6 bases). The CDR3 extends over 14 amino acids. Deletions cut 3 bases from V and 5 bases from J, with 11 bases between. CDR1 is KGHSH, CDR2 LQKENI, per germline. CDR3 sequence (DNA): TGTGCCAGCTCACCCTCCGGGACACACAATGAGCAGTTCTTC. It specifies CASSPSGTHNEQFF. Looking up the rest from reference TRBV18 and TRBJ2-1 gives the full variable domain: NAGVMQNPRHLVRRRGQEARLRCSPMKGHSHVYWYRQLPEEGLKFMVYLQKENIIDESGMPKERFSAEFPKEGPSILRIQQVVRGDSAAYFCASSPSGTHNEQFFGPGTRLTVL.